The entry below describes one T cell receptor beta chain. Clones were read by immunoSEQ multiplex PCR, and TCRdb kept only the in-frame ones, dropping some. The sample has some 130,000 clones, around 87% seen once; the top ten hold approximately 0.55%. This sample is drawn from a study of OX40 agonist ivuxolimab in advanced cancers. Turning to the study itself: Patients received the agonistic anti-OX40 (CD134) antibody ivuxolimab.

The material sequenced was CD4+ or CD8+ T cells sorted from blood, taken in a trial of the OX40 agonist ivuxolimab. The TCR originated in an adult with an advanced solid tumor such as melanoma, head and neck, liver or kidney cancer.

The CDR3 spells CASKGGKWTEAFF. The CDR3 DNA reads as TGTGCCAGCAAGGGGGGTAAGTGGACTGAAGCTTTCTTT. V and J are TRBV27 and TRBJ1-1, with TRBD1 as a possible D gene (6 bases). V lost 7 bases and J lost 5, with 14 bases in between. This CDR3 contains 13 residues. Per the germline V gene, CDR1 is MNHEY and CDR2 is SMNVEV (reference sequence).